The 28 T cell receptor beta chains presented below share a single source sample, sequenced in a study of shared clonotypes between healthy human individuals (dated by TCRdb to about 2020). The receptor library was made with the immunoSEQ multiplex PCR assay. This immuneACCESS table, as held by TCRdb, lists in-frame sequences with V and J called but not all clones. Of the missing ones, under half trace to an unresolved V gene in checked studies; the others have no known cause. The sample profile shows more than 450,000 clones; around 79% of them were found once. Jointly, the top ten make up about an eighth of the sample. The sequencing input was PBMCs. The receptor source for this set is a woman in her thirties or forties in good health. Some clones in this sample may be carry-over from other donors' samples.

The chain recombines TRBV14 with TRBJ2-7; TRBD1 aligns across 8 bases. CDR1 is SGHDN and CDR2 is FVKESK in the germline V gene. The junction had 2 bases not matched to a gene; V was cut back by 0 bases and J by 1 base. This CDR3 has 15 residues. Here the CDR3 DNA reads TGTGCCAGCAGCCAAGAACAGGGGGAATCCTACGAGCAGTACTTC. The encoded protein is CASSQEQGESYEQYF.

The V and J genes are TRBV19 and TRBJ2-7; perhaps D is TRBD1 or TRBD2 (6 bases each). CDR3 length equals 13 residues. Germline assignment: CDR1 LNHDA and CDR2 SQIVND (reference sequence). V was shortened by 6 bases and J by 2 bases, with 11 bases between the two germline ends. The CDR3 here is CASSGGGTYEQYF. In nucleotides, the CDR3 is TGTGCCAGTAGCGGAGGGGGGACCTACGAGCAGTACTTC. Using reference TRBV19 and TRBJ2-7 for the parts outside the CDR3, the full variable domain is DGGITQSPKYLFRKEGQNVTLSCEQNLNHDAMYWYRQDPGQGLRLIYYSQIVNDFQKGDIAEGYSVSREKKESFPLTVTSAQKNPTAFYLCASSGGGTYEQYFGPGTRLTVT.

This chain connects TRBV6-5 to TRBJ2-7; 8 bases match TRBD1. The CDR3 has 14 amino acids. Trimming removed 7 bases from V and 0 bases from J; junction bases left unmatched: 5. Germline-derived CDR1 and CDR2 are MNHEY and SVGAGI. The CDR3 nucleotides are TGTGCCAGCAATCGGGACAGGACCTCCTACGAGCAGTACTTC. It translates to CASNRDRTSYEQYF.

CDR3 loop: CASSFGWERELLEQYF. CDR3 nucleotide sequence: TGTGCCAGCAGCTTTGGGTGGGAGCGGGAGCTGTTAGAGCAGTACTTC. The chain joins TRBV7-9 to TRBJ2-7; 8 nucleotides match TRBD2. The CDR3 contains 16 residues. V gave up 3 bases and J gave up 7 bases; unmatched junction bases: 14. Germline V gives CDR1 SEHNR, CDR2 FQNEAQ (reference sequence).

This rearrangement joins TRBV15 to TRBJ1-2, with D hard to call. The CDR3 loop spans 17 amino acids. Trimming shortened V by 0 bases and J by 1 base, and 15 bases separated the two germline ends. Germline-derived CDR1 and CDR2 are LNHNV and YYDKDF (reference sequence). The DNA for the CDR3 is TGTGCCACCAGCAGAGATCATGGACCCCCCAGTAACTATGGCTACACCTTC. Encoded protein: CATSRDHGPPSNYGYTF.

The CDR3 bases are TGTGCCAGCAGCTTAGTGACTAGAGGAGATACGCAGTATTTT. Its translation is CASSLVTRGDTQYF. The J gene is TRBJ2-3, the V gene TRBV7-2; the D gene is possibly TRBD2 (6 bases). Trimming took off 1 base at V and 5 bases at J, with 10 bases between the two ends. Germline values: CDR1 SGHTA, CDR2 FQGNSA. This CDR3 comprises 14 residues.

This chain joins TRBV7-9 and TRBJ2-3; 11 bases are shared with TRBD2. Germline lookup yields CDR1 SEHNR and CDR2 FQNEAQ (reference sequence). This CDR3 has 17 amino acids. V was pared by 5 bases and J by 4 bases, with 11 bases of the junction left unmatched. CDR3: CASSQARLAGRADTQYF. CDR3 DNA sequence: TGTGCCAGCAGCCAAGCCCGACTAGCGGGAAGGGCAGATACGCAGTATTTT.

The gene calls are TRBV19 and TRBJ1-4; a possible D gene is TRBD1 (5 bases). Germline-derived CDR1 and CDR2 are LNHDA and SQIVND (reference sequence). V was trimmed by 4 bases and J by 3 bases, leaving 9 bases between them. This CDR3 is built from 14 residues. The CDR3: CASSTAGSNEKLFF. CDR3 DNA sequence: TGTGCCAGTAGTACGGCAGGGTCTAATGAAAAACTGTTTTTT.

This chain joins TRBV6-5 and TRBJ2-7, with 8 bases lining up with TRBD1. J lost 1 base, V lost 6 bases, and 5 bases had no gene match. The germline CDR1 and CDR2 sequences are MNHEY and SVGAGI. The CDR3 sequence is 14 residues long. The CDR3 DNA reads as TGTGCCAGCAGAAGAGACAGGGGATCCTACGAGCAGTACTTC. Translation gives CASRRDRGSYEQYF.

The V gene is TRBV30, the J gene TRBJ2-7, with D unresolved. V was clipped by 8 bases and J by 0 bases, with 14 bases between them. The length of the CDR3 is 13 residues. CDR1 and CDR2 from the germline V gene are GTSNPN and SVGIG (reference sequence). CDR3 in amino acids: CALLASFSYEQYF. The CDR3 DNA reads as TGTGCCCTATTGGCCTCCTTCTCCTACGAGCAGTACTTC. Supplemented by reference TRBV30 and TRBJ2-7, the full variable domain reads SQTIHQWPATLVQPVGSPLSLECTVEGTSNPNLYWYRQAAGRGLQLLFYSVGIGQISSEVPQNLSASRPQDRQFILSSKKLLLSDSGFYLCALLASFSYEQYFGPGTRLTVT.

This chain uses TRBV25-1 with TRBJ2-7, with D possibly TRBD1 on 5 matching bases. Germline V CDR1 and CDR2: MGHDK, SYGVNS. Trimming shortened V by 5 bases and J by 2 bases, and 7 bases separated the two germline ends. This CDR3 comprises 12 residues. CDR3 sequence (DNA): TGTGCCAGCAGTAGACAGACCTACGAGCAGTACTTC. As protein: CASSRQTYEQYF.

This clone was detected a few times. This chain connects TRBV4-1 to TRBJ2-5; the match to TRBD1 covers 11 bases. This CDR3 has 18 residues. V shed 0 bases and J 5 bases; nucleotides not matched to a gene: 11. The germline gives CDR1 MGHRA, CDR2 YSYEKL. CDR3 loop: CASSQDSRTGGVGETQYF. CDR3 in DNA: TGCGCCAGCAGCCAAGATAGCCGGACAGGGGGCGTGGGGGAGACCCAGTACTTC.

V and J are TRBV19 and TRBJ2-3; perhaps TRBD1 as D (5 bases). Germline V lookup: CDR1 LNHDA, CDR2 SQIVND (reference sequence). The CDR3 length is 15 residues. V dropped 6 bases and J dropped 0 bases, with 13 bases sitting between them. The CDR3 is CASRIRQTSTDTQYF. CDR3 nucleotide sequence: TGTGCCAGTAGAATCCGACAGACTAGCACAGATACGCAGTATTTT.

This clone was recorded a few times. The chain couples TRBV7-2 to TRBJ2-7; TRBD2 matches 9 bases. The CDR3 spans 14 residues. Germline loops: CDR1 SGHTA, CDR2 FQGNSA. J gave up 3 bases and V 4 bases, and 4 bases lay outside the gene matches. In nucleotides, the CDR3 is TGTGCCAGCAGCTCGATAGCGGGAGTCTACGAGCAGTACTTC. Amino acids: CASSSIAGVYEQYF.

The V and J genes are TRBV5-1 and TRBJ1-1; D gene uncertain. CDR1 is SGHRS and CDR2 is YFSETQ in the germline V gene. The CDR3 is made up of 15 amino acids. The V end was cut by 4 bases, the J end by 4 bases, with 17 bases between. The CDR3 region has the DNA TGCGCCAGCAGCCCTTCGGACGGCCGAGGCACTGAAGCTTTCTTT. Its translation is CASSPSDGRGTEAFF.

This chain connects TRBV7-2 to TRBJ2-3; a weak D match, TRBD2 (5 bases). Germline assignment: CDR1 SGHTA and CDR2 FQGNSA. Deletions cut 4 bases from V and 3 bases from J, with 8 bases between. The CDR3 is made up of 13 amino acids. CDR3 sequence (DNA): TGTGCCAGCAGCTCCCGGGAAACAGATACGCAGTATTTT. Translation gives CASSSRETDTQYF.

The J gene is TRBJ1-1, the V gene TRBV25-1; a possible D gene is TRBD1 (5 bases). The V gene lost 7 bases and the J gene lost 4 bases, with 13 bases spanning the gap. Germline values: CDR1 MGHDK, CDR2 SYGVNS. The CDR3 consists of 13 residues. CDR3 nucleotide sequence: TGTGCCAGCAATTACGGGGCAGGCACTGAAGCTTTCTTT. This sequence encodes CASNYGAGTEAFF.

The rearrangement joins TRBV18 to TRBJ1-1; D remains ambiguous. V shed 5 bases and J shed 5 bases, with 15 bases lying between them. CDR1 is KGHSH, CDR2 LQKENI, per germline. This CDR3 comprises 14 residues. CDR3 nucleotide sequence: TGTGCCAGCTCATCCCGGGATTTGGGGACTGAAGCTTTCTTT. Translation gives CASSSRDLGTEAFF. Combining the CDR3 with reference TRBV18 and TRBJ1-1 gives the whole variable domain NAGVMQNPRHLVRRRGQEARLRCSPMKGHSHVYWYRQLPEEGLKFMVYLQKENIIDESGMPKERFSAEFPKEGPSILRIQQVVRGDSAAYFCASSSRDLGTEAFFGQGTRLTVV.

This sequence joins TRBV4-3 and TRBJ2-2, with a weak D call TRBD1 (6 bases). The V and J ends lost 4 bases and 1 base respectively, with 10 bases between them. The CDR3 runs 15 residues. CDR1 LGHNA and CDR2 YSLEER come from the germline V gene. The CDR3 here is CASSLGTLNTGELFF. The CDR3 coding sequence is TGCGCCAGCAGCCTGGGGACATTGAACACCGGGGAGCTGTTTTTT.

This clone was seen a single time. V usage is TRBV5-1 and J usage is TRBJ2-1; D is possibly TRBD1 or TRBD2 (5 bases each). Trimming took 0 bases from V and 5 from J, leaving 9 bases between them. CDR1 and CDR2 from the germline V gene are SGHRS and YFSETQ. This CDR3 spans 14 amino acids. In DNA form, the CDR3 reads TGCGCCAGCAGCTTGGACGGGGCTAACAATGAGCAGTTCTTC. Translated, it gives CASSLDGANNEQFF.

This sequence joins TRBV9 and TRBJ2-6, with 7 positions matching TRBD1. V was clipped by 4 bases and J by 0 bases; unmatched bases: 7. Germline V gene sequence: CDR1 SGDLS, CDR2 YYNGEE. The CDR3 has 17 amino acids. CDR3 in amino acids: CASSLRQGSSGANVLTF. CDR3 coding DNA: TGTGCCAGCAGCCTCCGACAGGGTAGCTCTGGGGCCAACGTCCTGACTTTC.

The chain uses TRBV19 and TRBJ2-3; perhaps TRBD1 as D (6 bases). Trimming cost V 5 bases and J 3 bases, with 15 bases left between them. This CDR3 is 15 amino acids long. CDR1 is LNHDA, CDR2 SQIVND, per germline (reference sequence). The DNA for the CDR3 is TGTGCCAGTAGTCGGGCAGGGGTCGAGACAGATACGCAGTATTTT. Translating it yields CASSRAGVETDTQYF.

The genes are TRBV7-9 and TRBJ2-1; D ambiguous. The CDR3 has 12 amino acids. The V gene's germline CDR1 is SEHNR and CDR2 FQNEAQ (reference sequence). The V end was cut by 5 bases, the J end by 8 bases, with 10 bases between. The CDR3 DNA reads as TGTGCCAGCAGCCCCCTTACGGATGAGCAGTTCTTC. Protein: CASSPLTDEQFF.

This clone was found a few times. This chain uses TRBV2 with TRBJ1-4; 11 bases agree with TRBD1. The CDR3 is 15 residues long. CDR1 is SNHLY, CDR2 FYNNEI, per germline. The ends lost 4 bases at V and 8 bases at J; junction bases unmatched: 6. This CDR3 reads CASSGDGTGGEKLFF. The CDR3 DNA reads TGTGCCAGCAGTGGAGACGGGACAGGGGGAGAAAAACTGTTTTTT. Looking up the rest from reference TRBV2 and TRBJ1-4 gives the full variable domain: EPEVTQTPSHQVTQMGQEVILRCVPISNHLYFYWYRQILGQKVEFLVSFYNNEISEKSEIFDDQFSVERPDGSNFTLKIRSTKLEDSAMYFCASSGDGTGGEKLFFGSGTQLSVL.

The genes are TRBV10-3 and TRBJ1-2; TRBD1 aligns across 11 bases. This CDR3 region has 14 residues. With V trimmed by 5 bases and J by 7 bases, 6 bases remained unmatched. Germline CDR1 and CDR2: ENHRY and SYGVKD. For the CDR3, the DNA is TGTGCCATCAGTCCGGGACAGGGGGAACGTGGCTACACCTTC. This gives the protein CAISPGQGERGYTF.

Of note for this clone: Distinct nucleotide sequences in the sample also encode this CDR3. This chain connects TRBV6-5 to TRBJ1-1; tentatively, D is TRBD1 (5 bases). The CDR3 sequence is 14 residues long. Germline V gene sequence: CDR1 MNHEY, CDR2 SVGAGI. The germline V and J ends were trimmed by 4 bases and 5 bases, with 14 bases remaining between them. CDR3 bases: TGTGCCAGCAGTTGGAGACCTCAGGGTACTGAAGCTTTCTTT. Its protein is CASSWRPQGTEAFF.

The chain joins TRBV7-3 to TRBJ2-1, with D possibly matching TRBD2 (5 bases). Germline V CDR1 and CDR2: SGHTA, FQGTGA. The CDR3 loop spans 16 amino acids. V shed 5 bases and J shed 7 bases, with 21 bases lying between them. The CDR3, as DNA: TGTGCCAGCAGCCACGTGATAGGCCGGGATGGTAATGAGCAGTTCTTC. It translates to CASSHVIGRDGNEQFF.

Regarding this clone: At the DNA level, this CDR3 is encoded by other sequences in the same sample as well. The V gene is TRBV28, the J gene TRBJ2-2, with 11 bases matching TRBD2. The CDR3 spans 15 residues. V lost 6 bases to trimming and J lost 1 base; unmatched junction nucleotides: 1. Germline CDR1 MDHEN, CDR2 SYDVKM. This chain's CDR3 is CASRTSGRNTGELFF. The CDR3 bases are TGTGCCAGCAGAACTAGCGGGAGGAACACCGGGGAGCTGTTTTTT.